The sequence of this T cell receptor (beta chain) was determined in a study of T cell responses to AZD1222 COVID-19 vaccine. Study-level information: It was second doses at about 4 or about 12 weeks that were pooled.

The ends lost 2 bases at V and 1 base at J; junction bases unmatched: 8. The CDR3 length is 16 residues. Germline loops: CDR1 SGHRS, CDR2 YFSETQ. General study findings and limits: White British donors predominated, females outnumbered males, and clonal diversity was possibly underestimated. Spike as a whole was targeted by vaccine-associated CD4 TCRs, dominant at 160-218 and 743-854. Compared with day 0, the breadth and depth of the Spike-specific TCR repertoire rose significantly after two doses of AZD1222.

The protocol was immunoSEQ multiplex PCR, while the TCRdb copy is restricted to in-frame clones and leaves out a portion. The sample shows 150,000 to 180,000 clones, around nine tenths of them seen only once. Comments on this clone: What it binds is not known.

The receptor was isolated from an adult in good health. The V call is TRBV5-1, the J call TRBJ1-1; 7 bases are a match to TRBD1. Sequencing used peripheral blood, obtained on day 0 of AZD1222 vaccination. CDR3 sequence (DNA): TGCGCCAGCAGCTTCTGGCGGCAGGGGGAGAACACTGAAGCTTTCTTT. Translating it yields CASSFWRQGENTEAFF. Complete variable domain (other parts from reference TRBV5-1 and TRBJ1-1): KAGVTQTPRYLIKTRGQQVTLSCSPISGHRSVSWYQQTPGQGLQFLFEYFSETQRNKGNFPGRFSGRQFSNSRSEMNVSTLELGDSALYLCASSFWRQGENTEAFFGQGTRLTVV.